One and the same sample provided the 15 T cell receptor beta chains below, sequenced in a study of T cells in Graves' hyperthyroidism and ophthalmopathy. RNA transcripts provided the source from which TCR beta CDR3 regions were amplified. Primed by the HTBI set, a first-round RT-PCR was run on the TCR CDR3. A single record per CDR3 protein comes from TCRdb applying MiXCR to the multiplex PCR reads. This sample has about 530,000 distinct CDR3 sequences, with about 15% found just once. Sequencing was done on a sample of blood. The origin of the receptors is a woman aged 18-29 years with Graves' ophthalmopathy.

The sample holds many counts of this clonotype. The chain links TRBV3-1 to TRBJ2-5; D remains ambiguous. In germline, CDR1 is LGHDT, CDR2 YNNKEL (reference sequence). This CDR3 is 16 amino acids long. Trimming removed 1 base from V and 4 bases from J, with 16 bases in between. CDR3 coding DNA: TGTGCCAGCAGCCAAGGGGCGCTCGCCGCGGCAGAGACCCAGTACTTC. Translated, it gives CASSQGALAAAETQYF.

V and J are TRBV4-1 and TRBJ1-1; unclear D gene. Trimming took 0 bases from V and 5 from J, leaving 13 bases between them. The CDR3 has 15 amino acids. Germline assignment: CDR1 MGHRA and CDR2 YSYEKL. The CDR3 DNA sequence: TGCGCCAGCAGCCAAGACAAAGAGATCGGTACTGAAGCTTTCTTT. Protein sequence: CASSQDKEIGTEAFF.

This clonotype was seen ten or more times. V and J are TRBV11-2 and TRBJ2-4; 9 bases agree with TRBD1. CDR3 length equals 14 residues. V trimming: 5 bases; J trimming: 5 bases; junction bases outside the gene matches: 4. Germline values: CDR1 SGHAT, CDR2 FQNNGV. As DNA, the CDR3 is TGTGCCAGCAGCACCGGGACAGGGCAAAACATTCAGTACTTC. Translating gives CASSTGTGQNIQYF. The whole variable domain, filled in from reference TRBV11-2 and TRBJ2-4, reads EAGVAQSPRYKIIEKRQSVAFWCNPISGHATLYWYQQILGQGPKLLIQFQNNGVVDDSQLPKDRFSAERLKGVDSTLKIQPAKLEDSAVYLCASSTGTGQNIQYFGAGTRLSVL.

This clonotype was seen at least ten times. The chain couples TRBV28 to TRBJ1-1, with D tentatively TRBD1 (6 bases). Germline CDR1 MDHEN, CDR2 SYDVKM. The CDR3 totals 14 residues. Trimming stripped 5 bases from V and 0 bases from J, with 10 bases between. The CDR3, as DNA: TGTGCCAGCAGTGACGCAGGGGTGAACACTGAAGCTTTCTTT. Its translation: CASSDAGVNTEAFF. Full variable domain (missing parts from reference TRBV28 and TRBJ1-1): DVKVTQSSRYLVKRTGEKVFLECVQDMDHENMFWYRQDPGLGLRLIYFSYDVKMKEKGDIPEGYSVSREKKERFSLILESASTNQTSMYLCASSDAGVNTEAFFGQGTRLTVV.

This clonotype was recorded a few times. This chain joins TRBV11-1 and TRBJ2-1; 9 bases fit TRBD2. The germline V gene has CDR1 SGHAT and CDR2 FQDESV (reference sequence). The CDR3 is 17 residues long. J gave up 6 bases and V 0 bases, and 9 bases lay outside the gene matches. The CDR3 DNA sequence: TGTGCCAGCAGCTTAGCGAGGGGACTAGCTACCATCAATGAGCAGTTCTTC. Translation: CASSLARGLATINEQFF.

In its sample, this clonotype was seen many times. The chain carries TRBV6-2 or TRBV6-3 and TRBJ2-2; D call uncertain. This CDR3 is built from 14 residues. The germline V gene has CDR1 MNHEY and CDR2 SVGEGT. Between the trimmed V and J ends, which lost 8 bases and 6 bases, there was a span of 16 bases. The CDR3 sequence: CASRVVGTAGELFF. The CDR3 nucleotides are TGTGCCAGCCGGGTGGTGGGAACTGCCGGGGAGCTGTTTTTT.

This clonotype was seen many times. The rearrangement links TRBV30 to TRBJ2-1; possibly TRBD2 for D (5 bases). V lost 5 bases and J 5 bases, leaving 13 bases between the germline ends. Germline V gene lookup returns CDR1 GTSNPN and CDR2 SVGIG (reference sequence). The CDR3 is 13 amino acids. The CDR3 DNA reads TGTGCCTGGGGCGGAGACGGGAACAATGAGCAGTTCTTC. It codes for CAWGGDGNNEQFF.

This clonotype has ten or more counts. The chain is built from TRBV28 and TRBJ2-5; TRBD1 matches at 8 bases. There are 15 residues in the CDR3. Germline assignment: CDR1 MDHEN and CDR2 SYDVKM. J was trimmed by 1 base and V by 2 bases; bases with no gene match: 3. As DNA, the CDR3 is TGTGCCAGCAGTTTAAGTCAGGGGGCCCAAGAGACCCAGTACTTC. Residues: CASSLSQGAQETQYF.

In this sample, this clonotype turned up a few times. An end of the junction does not agree with germline; a read error may underlie this. The chain carries TRBV30 and TRBJ1-3; perhaps TRBD1 as D (5 bases). The CDR3 has 16 residues. Germline V gene lookup returns CDR1 GTSNPN and CDR2 SVGIG (reference sequence). The CDR3 nucleotides are TGTGCCTGGAGCGTAGGCCAGGGAGCCTCTGTAAACACCATATATTTT. Translated: CAWSVGQGASVNTIYF.

CDR3 protein: CSAVGFRGRATYEQYF. DNA of the CDR3: TGCAGTGCTGTGGGGTTCCGGGGCAGGGCAACCTACGAGCAGTACTTC. The V and J genes are TRBV20-1 and TRBJ2-7, with D perhaps matching TRBD1 or TRBD2 (5 bases each). Trimming removed 5 bases at V and 2 bases at J, with 22 bases between. This CDR3 has 16 residues. Germline loops: CDR1 DFQATT, CDR2 SNEGSKA (reference sequence).

This clonotype has at least ten counts. Here the CDR3 DNA reads TGTGCCAGCAGCCGGACTAGCGGGGAACCAGATACGCAGTATTTT. Protein: CASSRTSGEPDTQYF. V and J are TRBV3-1 and TRBJ2-3; 12 bases are a match to TRBD2. Germline CDR1 is LGHDT and CDR2 is YNNKEL (reference sequence). V shed 4 bases, J shed 4 bases, and the junction held 3 bases outside the gene matches. The CDR3 runs to 15 residues.

Here the CDR3 DNA reads TGTGCCAGCAGCATTGTAGGGGGGGACACCGGGGAGCTGTTTTTT. It specifies CASSIVGGDTGELFF. The rearrangement links TRBV7-9 to TRBJ2-2; D might be TRBD2 (7 bases). Germline V gives CDR1 SEHNR, CDR2 FQNEAQ (reference sequence). V was clipped by 5 bases and J by 3 bases, with 13 bases between them. The CDR3 has 15 residues.

This clonotype was counted a few times. CDR3 amino acids: CAISFGPNTEAFF. The CDR3 nucleotides are TGTGCCATCAGTTTTGGACCGAACACTGAAGCTTTCTTT. The gene calls are TRBV10-3 and TRBJ1-1, with D hard to call. Per the germline V gene, CDR1 is ENHRY and CDR2 is SYGVKD. Trimming took off 5 bases at V and 1 base at J, with 8 bases between the two ends. The CDR3 is made up of 13 amino acids.

The chain combines TRBV5-5 with TRBJ1-6; 7 nucleotides align to TRBD1. This CDR3 has 16 amino acids. The germline V gene encodes CDR1 SGHKS and CDR2 YYEKEE (reference sequence). With 5 bases clipped from V and 7 bases from J, the junction kept 12 bases outside the gene matches. The CDR3 reads CASRSTGALENSPLHF. The CDR3 DNA reads as TGTGCCAGCAGATCCACAGGGGCCTTGGAAAATTCACCCCTCCACTTT.

This clonotype was recorded many times. The gene calls are TRBV30 and TRBJ2-7; 9 positions agree with TRBD1. J lost 4 bases, V lost 5 bases, and 12 bases had no gene match. There are 15 residues in the CDR3. Per germline, CDR1 GTSNPN and CDR2 SVGIG (reference sequence). The CDR3 DNA reads as TGTGCCTGGGGAAACCGGGACAGGGCGGAGTACGAGCAGTACTTC. This codes for CAWGNRDRAEYEQYF.